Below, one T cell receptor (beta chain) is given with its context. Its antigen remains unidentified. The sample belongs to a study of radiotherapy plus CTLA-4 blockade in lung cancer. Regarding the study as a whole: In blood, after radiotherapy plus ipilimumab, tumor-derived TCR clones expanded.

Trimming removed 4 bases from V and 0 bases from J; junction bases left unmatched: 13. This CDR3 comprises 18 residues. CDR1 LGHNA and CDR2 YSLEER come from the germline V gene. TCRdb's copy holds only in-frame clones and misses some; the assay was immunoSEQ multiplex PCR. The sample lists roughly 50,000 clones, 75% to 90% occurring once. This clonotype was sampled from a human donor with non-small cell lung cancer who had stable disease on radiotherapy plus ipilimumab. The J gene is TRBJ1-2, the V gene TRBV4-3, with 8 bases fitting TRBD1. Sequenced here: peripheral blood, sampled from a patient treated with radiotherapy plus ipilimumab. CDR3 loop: CASSPSRWDRRANYGYTF. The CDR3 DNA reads TGCGCCAGCAGCCCCTCAAGGTGGGACAGGCGAGCTAACTATGGCTACACCTTC.